The rows below give T cell receptor beta chains drawn from one sample of a study of shared clonotypes between healthy human individuals. Some clones are missing from TCRdb's copy, which holds only in-frame ones; the method was immunoSEQ multiplex PCR. The profile shows 1.6 million or so clones, roughly 96% of them singletons. Specimen: naive CD4+ T cells sorted from blood. The receptor source for this set is a man younger than 45 in good health. CDR3s include the opening cysteine and the closing phenylalanine or tryptophan. The order of the fields is clone size, V gene, J gene, CDR3 protein. Clone size is stated in some rows and not others, as once, few, many or a class when expanded.

>NA|TRBV11-2|TRBJ2-7
CASSRVPDSSYEQYF
>NA|TRBV19|TRBJ1-5
CASNQGKSLGTHPQHF
>NA|TRBV14|TRBJ2-6
CASGKTGANVLTF
>NA|TRBV9|TRBJ2-2
CASTKRVSGELFF
>NA|TRBV11-1|TRBJ1-1
CASSPPEGGTEAFF
>once|TRBV4-2|TRBJ2-5
CASSQSPGHEEETQYF
>NA|TRBV15|TRBJ2-2
CATSRLISGAGELFF
>NA|TRBV27|TRBJ1-4
CASRRTGTNEKLFF
>NA|TRBV7-9|TRBJ2-1
CASSLTGAYNEQFF
>once|TRBV25-1|TRBJ2-1
CASGQGYEQFF
>NA|TRBV19|TRBJ2-1
CASSTLAFEQFF
>NA|TRBV5-6|TRBJ2-1
CASSLGLAGSWEQFF
>NA|TRBV25-1|TRBJ2-3
CASSEFGSTDTQYF
>NA|TRBV27|TRBJ2-3
CASTTTALAGGDTQYF
>NA|TRBV7-6|TRBJ2-2
CASSLTQANTGELFF
>NA|TRBV11-3|TRBJ2-5
CARGNMGRRQETQYF
>NA|TRBV5-1|TRBJ1-3
CASSLRGGNTIYF
>NA|TRBV5-1|TRBJ2-7
CASGQNSYEQYF
>NA|TRBV4-2|TRBJ1-2
CASSLAGGGRGYTF